This passage covers 25 T cell receptor beta chains from one sample sequenced in a study of control samples from healthy donors and cancer patients. Profiling relied on immunoSEQ multiplex PCR, and the TCRdb table lists in-frame clones only, not all of them. The sample lists fewer than 100,000 clones, roughly 78% occurring once. The sequencing input was blood. These receptor sequences come from a man in his 60s in good health.

The chain joins TRBV12-5 to TRBJ1-1, with D hard to call. The CDR3 totals 14 residues. V was shortened by 5 bases and J by 1 base, with 11 bases between the two germline ends. Germline CDR1 is LGHNT and CDR2 is FRNRAP. As DNA, the CDR3 is TGTGCTAGTGGTATCTCGGGGAGGAACACTGAAGCTTTCTTT. Translation: CASGISGRNTEAFF.

This clone was observed a single time. The V call is TRBV10-2, the J call TRBJ1-3; no clear D. The CDR3 consists of 12 residues. Trimming cost V 4 bases and J 4 bases, with 5 bases left between them. Germline lookup yields CDR1 WSHSY and CDR2 SAAADI. The CDR3 loop is CASSVGGNTIYF. In DNA, the CDR3 is TGCGCCAGCAGTGTAGGGGGAAACACCATATATTTT.

The chain carries TRBV7-8 and TRBJ1-5; 8 bases agree with TRBD1. V dropped 1 base and J dropped 6; count of bases not matched to a gene: 8. The length of the CDR3 is 16 residues. Germline V gene lookup returns CDR1 SGHVS and CDR2 FQNEAQ. CDR3 bases: TGTGCCAGCAGCTTAGTAGGGACAGGCGCTGGTCAGCCCCAGCATTTT. It codes for CASSLVGTGAGQPQHF.

The chain employs TRBV28 and TRBJ2-2; D gene uncertain. With 4 bases removed from V and 3 bases from J, the gap between germline ends came to 6 bases. CDR1 is MDHEN, CDR2 SYDVKM, per germline. The CDR3 spans 13 residues. The CDR3, as DNA: TGTGCCAGCAGTTGGGAACACACCGGGGAGCTGTTTTTT. Its protein product is CASSWEHTGELFF.

The chain combines TRBV5-6 with TRBJ2-7; 10 positions agree with TRBD1. V was pared by 0 bases and J by 13 bases, with 7 bases of the junction left unmatched. This CDR3 has 13 amino acids. The germline gives CDR1 SGHDT, CDR2 YYEEEE. The CDR3 is CASSLDPGQGLYF. The CDR3, as DNA: TGTGCCAGCAGCTTGGATCCGGGACAGGGGTTATACTTC.

The chain links TRBV7-2 to TRBJ2-3; 11 bases match TRBD2. There are 16 residues in the CDR3. Germline CDR1 is SGHTA and CDR2 is FQGNSA. With 5 bases clipped from V and 0 bases from J, the junction kept 4 bases outside the gene matches. CDR3 DNA: TGTGCCAGCAGCCTGACTAGCGGGGCTAGCACAGATACGCAGTATTTT. Protein: CASSLTSGASTDTQYF.

V usage is TRBV25-1 and J usage is TRBJ2-3, with D maybe TRBD2 (5 bases). Germline-derived CDR1 and CDR2 are MGHDK and SYGVNS. Trimming pared 4 bases from V and 3 bases from J, leaving 11 bases between. The CDR3 sequence is 14 residues long. Here the CDR3 DNA reads TGTGCCAGCAGTGCCCCGACTATTACAGATACGCAGTATTTT. Translated: CASSAPTITDTQYF.

This clone was counted a single time. The chain links TRBV5-6 to TRBJ2-1; D remains unclear. The CDR3 extends over 15 amino acids. Per germline, CDR1 SGHDT and CDR2 YYEEEE. Trimming removed 0 bases at V and 0 bases at J, with 7 bases between. CDR3 residues: CASSLGQPSYNEQFF. The CDR3, as DNA: TGTGCCAGCAGCTTGGGTCAGCCCTCCTACAATGAGCAGTTCTTC.

The chain recombines TRBV7-8 with TRBJ2-1, with D unresolved. Germline values: CDR1 SGHVS, CDR2 FQNEAQ. The CDR3 runs 16 residues. Trimming removed 5 bases from V and 0 bases from J, with 14 bases in between. The CDR3 loop reads CASSPKRWSSYNEQFF. In DNA, the CDR3 is TGTGCCAGCAGCCCCAAACGATGGAGCTCCTACAATGAGCAGTTCTTC. Drawing the rest from reference TRBV7-8 and TRBJ2-1, the complete variable domain is GAGVSQSPRYKVAKRGQDVALRCDPISGHVSLFWYQQALGQGPEFLTYFQNEAQLDKSGLPSDRFFAERPEGSVSTLKIQRTQQEDSAVYLCASSPKRWSSYNEQFFGPGTRLTVL.

The chain employs TRBV19 and TRBJ2-1; D uncertain. The V gene lost 3 bases and the J gene lost 4 bases, with 7 bases spanning the gap. The CDR3 extends over 13 amino acids. Germline assignment: CDR1 LNHDA and CDR2 SQIVND (reference sequence). CDR3 DNA: TGTGCCAGTAGTATGCGCCTGTACAATGAGCAGTTCTTC. Translated, it gives CASSMRLYNEQFF.

V gene TRBV18 combines with J gene TRBJ1-2; possible D gene TRBD1, 5 bases. Germline CDR1 KGHSH, CDR2 LQKENI. Trimming took off 0 bases at V and 7 bases at J, with 15 bases between the two ends. This CDR3 spans 15 amino acids. CDR3 in amino acids: CASSPPQQAPSGYTF. CDR3 nucleotide sequence: TGTGCCAGCTCACCACCCCAACAGGCTCCTTCTGGCTACACCTTC.

The chain uses TRBV3-1 (or the pseudogene TRBV3-2) and TRBJ2-1; 10 positions match TRBD2. Trimming cost V 4 bases and J 6 bases; bases outside gene matches: 9. The CDR3 spans 16 residues. Germline CDR1 is LGHDT and CDR2 is YNNKEL (reference sequence). For the CDR3, the DNA is TGTGCCAGCAGCCCCTATACTAGCGGGATGGGCAATGAGCAGTTCTTC. Translation gives CASSPYTSGMGNEQFF.

Note on this clone: The germline gene is not matched at one end of the junction; a read error may be the cause. J is TRBJ2-2 and V is TRBV4-1, with D perhaps being TRBD1 or TRBD2 (5 bases each). The germline V gene has CDR1 MGHRA and CDR2 YSYEKL. The CDR3 totals 16 residues. The CDR3 region is CASSQDSSGRSGELFF. CDR3 DNA: TGCGCCAGCAGTCAAGATAGCTCGGGGCGCTCCGGGGAGCTGTTTTTT.

This chain connects TRBV6-1 to TRBJ2-5, with D maybe TRBD1 (6 bases). The length of the CDR3 is 14 residues. Germline V gene sequence: CDR1 MNHNS, CDR2 SASEGT. Trimming left V 3 bases short and J 5 bases short, with 13 bases between. CDR3 protein: CASSDGTLGETQYF. CDR3 sequence (DNA): TGTGCCAGCAGTGACGGGACACTCGGGGAGACCCAGTACTTC.

The chain recombines TRBV6-5 with TRBJ1-2; 9 bases match TRBD1. Unmatched junction bases numbered 7, after V lost 10 bases and J lost 4 bases. From germline, CDR1 is MNHEY and CDR2 SVGAGI. The CDR3 loop spans 13 amino acids. CDR3 loop: CATDRGASYGYTF. The CDR3 region has the DNA TGTGCCACCGACAGGGGGGCTTCCTATGGCTACACCTTC.

The chain has TRBV7-2 and TRBJ2-7, with D unclear. Germline lookup yields CDR1 SGHTA and CDR2 FQGNSA. The V gene lost 4 bases and the J gene lost 2 bases, with 9 bases spanning the gap. The CDR3 spans 13 residues. CDR3 nucleotides: TGTGCCAGCAGCTCCTTTTCCGCCTACGAGCAGTACTTC. Translating gives CASSSFSAYEQYF.

The chain employs TRBV5-5 and TRBJ1-1; D uncertain. The germline gives CDR1 SGHKS, CDR2 YYEKEE (reference sequence). The CDR3 totals 14 residues. V lost 3 bases and J lost 1, with 10 bases in between. The CDR3 region is CASSSRLENTEAFF. DNA for the CDR3: TGTGCCAGCAGCTCTCGCCTCGAGAACACTGAAGCTTTCTTT.

The chain carries TRBV27 and TRBJ1-5; D is unresolved. The germline V gene has CDR1 MNHEY and CDR2 SMNVEV (reference sequence). Trimming shortened V by 3 bases and J by 0 bases, and 18 bases separated the two germline ends. This CDR3 is built from 18 residues. CDR3: CASSLKDPRTGSNQPQHF. The CDR3 nucleotides are TGTGCCAGCAGTTTGAAGGACCCCCGGACGGGTAGCAATCAGCCCCAGCATTTT.

The J gene is TRBJ2-1, the V gene TRBV2; no definite D call. This CDR3 spans 13 amino acids. Trimming took off 5 bases at V and 7 bases at J, with 12 bases between the two ends. The germline gives CDR1 SNHLY, CDR2 FYNNEI. The CDR3 nucleotides read TGTGCCAGCAGTCGAGAAGCCCTAAATGAGCAGTTCTTC. Protein product: CASSREALNEQFF. Based on the CDR3 plus reference TRBV2 and TRBJ2-1, the full variable domain is EPEVTQTPSHQVTQMGQEVILRCVPISNHLYFYWYRQILGQKVEFLVSFYNNEISEKSEIFDDQFSVERPDGSNFTLKIRSTKLEDSAMYFCASSREALNEQFFGPGTRLTVL.

The chain carries TRBV7-9 and TRBJ1-4; the D gene is possibly TRBD1 (6 bases). The V gene's germline CDR1 is SEHNR and CDR2 FQNEAQ (reference sequence). V shed 0 bases and J shed 3 bases, with 14 bases lying between them. The CDR3 runs to 17 residues. CDR3 residues: CASSLAGGAAANEKLFF. CDR3 sequence (DNA): TGTGCCAGCAGCTTAGCTGGGGGGGCTGCGGCTAATGAAAAACTGTTTTTT.

The gene calls are TRBV5-6 and TRBJ1-2; D unresolved. Germline V gene lookup returns CDR1 SGHDT and CDR2 YYEEEE. V shed 3 bases and J shed 0 bases, with 12 bases lying between them. The CDR3 consists of 15 residues. The CDR3 loop reads CASSWRVGANYGYTF. The CDR3 DNA sequence: TGTGCCAGCAGCTGGCGGGTTGGAGCTAACTATGGCTACACCTTC.

This clone was observed once. CDR3 sequence: CASSFGETQYF. DNA of the CDR3: TGTGCCAGCAGCTTCGGAGAGACCCAGTACTTC. The gene calls are TRBV13 and TRBJ2-5; D uncertain. Germline CDR1 reads PRHDT; CDR2 reads FYEKMQ (reference sequence). Trimming removed 3 bases from V and 4 bases from J, with 3 bases in between. The length of the CDR3 is 11 residues. Drawing the rest from reference TRBV13 and TRBJ2-5, the complete variable domain is AAGVIQSPRHLIKEKRETATLKCYPIPRHDTVYWYQQGPGQDPQFLISFYEKMQSDKGSIPDRFSAQQFSDYHSELNMSSLELGDSALYFCASSFGETQYFGPGTRLLVL.

The V call is TRBV6-2 or TRBV6-3, the J call TRBJ1-1; no clear D gene. The CDR3 sequence is 13 residues long. Trimming removed 6 bases at V and 5 bases at J, with 13 bases between. Per germline, CDR1 MNHEY and CDR2 SVGEGT. The DNA of the CDR3 is TGTGCCAGCAGCCCCCCCAAAAATACTGAAGCTTTCTTT. Translation gives CASSPPKNTEAFF.

The V and J genes are TRBV6-1 and TRBJ2-3; 7 positions agree with TRBD2. The CDR3 covers 15 residues. Germline V gives CDR1 MNHNS, CDR2 SASEGT. The V and J ends lost 2 bases and 0 bases, in that order; junction bases with no gene match: 2. Here the CDR3 reads CASSELAASTDTQYF. The CDR3, as DNA: TGTGCCAGCAGTGAACTAGCGGCTAGCACAGATACGCAGTATTTT.

The chain has TRBV18 and TRBJ2-4; D ambiguous. V was shortened by 2 bases and J by 5 bases, with 7 bases between the two germline ends. Germline CDR1 is KGHSH and CDR2 is LQKENI. CDR3 size: 13 residues. The chain's CDR3 is CASSPETQNIQYF. For the CDR3, the DNA is TGTGCCAGCTCACCAGAGACCCAAAACATTCAGTACTTC.